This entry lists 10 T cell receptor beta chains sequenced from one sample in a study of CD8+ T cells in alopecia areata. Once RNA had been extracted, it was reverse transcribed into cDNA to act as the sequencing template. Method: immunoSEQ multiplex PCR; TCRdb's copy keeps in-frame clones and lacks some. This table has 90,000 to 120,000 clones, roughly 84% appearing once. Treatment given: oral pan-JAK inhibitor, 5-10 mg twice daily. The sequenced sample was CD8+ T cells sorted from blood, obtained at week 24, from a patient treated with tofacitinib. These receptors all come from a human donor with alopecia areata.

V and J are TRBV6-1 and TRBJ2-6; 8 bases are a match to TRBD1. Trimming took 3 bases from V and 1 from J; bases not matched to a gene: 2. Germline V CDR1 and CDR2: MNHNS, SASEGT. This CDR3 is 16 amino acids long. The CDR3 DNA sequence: TGTGCCAGCAGTGAGACAGGGGAATCTGGGGCCAACGTCCTGACTTTC. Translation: CASSETGESGANVLTF.

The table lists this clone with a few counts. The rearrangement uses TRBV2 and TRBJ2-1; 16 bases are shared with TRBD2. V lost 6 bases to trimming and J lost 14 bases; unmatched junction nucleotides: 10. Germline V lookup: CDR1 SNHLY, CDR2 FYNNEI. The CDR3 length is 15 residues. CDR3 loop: CASSYSGLAGGPEFF. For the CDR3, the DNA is TGTGCCAGCAGCTACTCGGGACTAGCGGGGGGGCCGGAGTTCTTC.

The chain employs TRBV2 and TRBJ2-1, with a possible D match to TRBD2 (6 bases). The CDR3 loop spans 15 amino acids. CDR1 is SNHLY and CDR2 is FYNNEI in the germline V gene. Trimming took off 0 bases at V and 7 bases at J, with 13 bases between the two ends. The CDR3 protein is CASSEAGAGRNEQFF. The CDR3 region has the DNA TGTGCCAGCAGTGAAGCTGGGGCAGGGAGGAATGAGCAGTTCTTC.

The CDR3, as DNA: TGTGCCAGCAGCTTAGGTTCGTTTCCCAGCGTTAACTATGGCTACACCTTC. This codes for CASSLGSFPSVNYGYTF. The chain uses TRBV7-2 and TRBJ1-2; D gene ambiguous. The CDR3 loop spans 17 amino acids. Trimming removed 1 base at V and 1 base at J, with 16 bases between. Germline values: CDR1 SGHTA, CDR2 FQGNSA.

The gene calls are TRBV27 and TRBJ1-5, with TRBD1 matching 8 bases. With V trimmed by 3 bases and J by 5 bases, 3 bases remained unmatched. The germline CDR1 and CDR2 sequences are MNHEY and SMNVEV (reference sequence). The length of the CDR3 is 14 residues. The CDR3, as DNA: TGTGCCAGCAGTTTGCAGGGGGCTGATCAGCCCCAGCATTTT. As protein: CASSLQGADQPQHF.

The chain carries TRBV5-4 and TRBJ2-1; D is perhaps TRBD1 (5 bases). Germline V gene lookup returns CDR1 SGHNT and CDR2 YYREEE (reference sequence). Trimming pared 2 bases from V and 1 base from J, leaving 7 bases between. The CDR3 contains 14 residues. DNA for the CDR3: TGTGCCAGCAGCTTCCAGGGATCCTACAATGAGCAGTTCTTC. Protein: CASSFQGSYNEQFF.

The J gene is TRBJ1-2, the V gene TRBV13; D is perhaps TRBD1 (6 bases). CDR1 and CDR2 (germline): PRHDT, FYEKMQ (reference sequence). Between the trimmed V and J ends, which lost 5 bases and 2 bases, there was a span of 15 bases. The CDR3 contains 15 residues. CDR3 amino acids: CASSASGTLNYGYTF. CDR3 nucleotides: TGTGCCAGCAGCGCCTCCGGGACACTGAACTATGGCTACACCTTC. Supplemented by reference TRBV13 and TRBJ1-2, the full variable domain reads AAGVIQSPRHLIKEKRETATLKCYPIPRHDTVYWYQQGPGQDPQFLISFYEKMQSDKGSIPDRFSAQQFSDYHSELNMSSLELGDSALYFCASSASGTLNYGYTFGSGTRLTVV.

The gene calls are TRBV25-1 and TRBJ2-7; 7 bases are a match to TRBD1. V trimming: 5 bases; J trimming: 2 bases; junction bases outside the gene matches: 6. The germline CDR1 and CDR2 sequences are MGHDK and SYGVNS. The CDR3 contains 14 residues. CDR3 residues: CASSPGTATYEQYF. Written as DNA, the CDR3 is TGTGCCAGCAGTCCCGGGACAGCCACCTACGAGCAGTACTTC.

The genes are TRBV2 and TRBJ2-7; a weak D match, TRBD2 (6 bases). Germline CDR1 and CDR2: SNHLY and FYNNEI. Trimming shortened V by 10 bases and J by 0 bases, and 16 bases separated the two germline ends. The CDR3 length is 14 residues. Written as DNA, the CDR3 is TGTGCCAATGGAGGGGCAGGTATCTCCTACGAGCAGTACTTC. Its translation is CANGGAGISYEQYF.

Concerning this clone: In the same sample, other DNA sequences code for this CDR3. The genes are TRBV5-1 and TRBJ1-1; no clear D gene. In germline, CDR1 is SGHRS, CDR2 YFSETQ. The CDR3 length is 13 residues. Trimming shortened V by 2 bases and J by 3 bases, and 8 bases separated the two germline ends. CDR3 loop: CASSFLGDTEAFF. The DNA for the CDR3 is TGCGCCAGCAGCTTCCTTGGCGACACTGAAGCTTTCTTT.